These T cell receptor beta chains were read from a single sample in a study of Ad26.COV2.S vaccination and SARS-CoV-2 variants. TCRdb's table, derived via immunoSEQ multiplex PCR, lists solely in-frame clones and lacks some. The table lists approximately 300,000 clones, about 86% of them singletons. The sequencing used peripheral blood, collected in a trial of Ad26.COV2.S vaccine versus placebo. These receptor sequences come from a person aged 18 to 59 who received the Ad26.COV2.S COVID-19 vaccine or a placebo. The CDR3 runs from the conserved cysteine through the conserved F or W. D genes are given only for firm matches.

D,J,V,CDR3
.,TRBJ2-5,TRBV9,CASSVDGLPRTQYF
.,TRBJ1-3,TRBV19,CASSPMGRSFGNTIYF
.,TRBJ2-1,TRBV7-6,CASSLGQAFINEQFF
TRBD1,TRBJ2-7,TRBV10-3,CAISEGGQGSKNEQYF
.,TRBJ1-1,TRBV28,CASSRGGGNTEAFF
.,TRBJ2-2,TRBV9,CASSVGPGMGTGELFF
.,TRBJ2-2,TRBV4-3,CASSIFGGGGNTGELFF
.,TRBJ1-2,TRBV6-4,CASGTGTWYGYTF
.,TRBJ1-1,TRBV4-3,CASSQDGQLNTEAFF
TRBD1,TRBJ1-1,TRBV7-9,CASSPFGTAAEAFF
.,TRBJ1-3,TRBV11-2,CASSLQNTIYF
TRBD2,TRBJ2-6,TRBV7-6,CASSLLAGISGANVLTF
TRBD1,TRBJ1-1,TRBV6-6,CASSLRQGKIAEAFF
TRBD1,TRBJ1-1,TRBV6-5,CASRGQGVNTEAFF
.,TRBJ1-4,TRBV5-6,CASSLGVLGKASNEKLFF
.,TRBJ2-2,TRBV3-1/TRBV3-2,CASSQLIPGELFF
TRBD2,TRBJ2-7,TRBV29-1,CSVALAESSYEQYF
.,TRBJ2-2,TRBV7-9,CASSLFQGTGELFF
.,TRBJ1-1,TRBV9,CASSPTAGRYTEAFF
.,TRBJ2-7,TRBV3-1/TRBV3-2,CASSSFYEQYF
TRBD1,TRBJ1-2,TRBV5-1,CASSLGTGTGIGYTF
TRBD1,TRBJ1-2,TRBV9,CASQGAYGYTF
.,TRBJ1-2,TRBV29-1,CSVDSSGRNYGYTF
.,TRBJ1-6,TRBV18,CASSLDGTLALNNSPLHF
.,TRBJ1-1,TRBV5-1,CASSLGPNDSTEAFF
.,TRBJ2-3,TRBV2,CASSATLGGDTQYF
TRBD1,TRBJ1-1,TRBV14,CASSFSGTGNTEAFF
.,TRBJ2-5,TRBV5-1,CASSLGRLQETQYF
TRBD1,TRBJ2-2,TRBV15,CATSNDRGRNTGELFF
.,TRBJ2-2,TRBV13,CASSLKPGANTGELFF
.,TRBJ2-3,TRBV9,CASTRAGTDTQYF
.,TRBJ1-2,TRBV10-3,CAISEHRDGYTF
.,TRBJ1-3,TRBV5-4,CASSQRASGNTIYF
TRBD1,TRBJ2-2,TRBV19,CASRQGRQSTGELFF
.,TRBJ1-1,TRBV11-2,CASSFEGHSNTEAFF
.,TRBJ2-3,TRBV29-1,CSVECEDSTDTQYF
.,TRBJ2-1,TRBV7-9,CASSLGFLSSYNEQFF
TRBD2,TRBJ2-2,TRBV4-1,CASSLAGDGTEKRWELFF
.,TRBJ1-5,TRBV21-1,CASSKVVPYSNQPQHF
.,TRBJ1-5,TRBV7-2,CASSPTGQKNQPQHF
.,.,TRBV9,CASSVEVGNEQFF
.,TRBJ2-1,TRBV5-1,CASSFGTNNNEQFF
TRBD2,TRBJ2-1,TRBV5-1,CASSLTTSGGYNEQFF
.,TRBJ1-6,TRBV10-3,CAISESTGYNSPLHF
TRBD1,TRBJ1-2,TRBV9,CASSYGTGSEYYGYTF
.,TRBJ2-1,TRBV10-3,CAISDRGNEQFF
TRBD2,TRBJ2-1,TRBV9,CASSAPGTGLLAGGLSGYNEQFF
TRBD1,TRBJ1-2,TRBV30,CAWRKAGTGVYGYTF
.,TRBJ1-1,TRBV9,CASSPGGQTGPNTEAFF
.,TRBJ1-2,TRBV20-1,CSAAFNYGYTF
TRBD2,TRBJ2-7,TRBV6-1,CASSEGSGGFSYEQYF
.,TRBJ2-5,TRBV5-1,CASSLSHQETQYF
TRBD1,TRBJ1-3,TRBV5-5,CASILGDRISGNTIYF
.,TRBJ2-3,TRBV7-2,CASSFLSDPSTDTQYF
.,TRBJ1-1,TRBV10-3,CAIRTQGFPEAFF
.,TRBJ1-1,TRBV7-2,CASSSRGGLGEAFF
TRBD1,TRBJ2-3,TRBV9,CASSVVTTGVGDTQYF